A single sample gave rise to the 13 T cell receptor beta chains below, sequenced in a study of shared clonotypes between healthy human individuals. Naive CD8 cells lacked CD45RO, underwent positive selection for CCR7 and left out terminally differentiated effector memory CD45RA+ cells. Clones were read by immunoSEQ multiplex PCR, and TCRdb kept only the in-frame ones, dropping some. The data contain 500,000 to 700,000 clones, roughly 95% of them seen just once; the ten biggest clones take up approximately 0.11%. Source material: naive CD8+ T cells sorted from blood. The receptors come from a woman in her twenties or thirties in good health.

The rearrangement uses TRBV4-2 and TRBJ1-2; D not certain. The germline CDR1 and CDR2 sequences are LGHNA and YNFKEQ. The CDR3 spans 15 residues. V lost 4 bases and J 4 bases, leaving 16 bases between the germline ends. CDR3 coding DNA: TGTGCCAGCAGCCCAGGATTGGGCCGCGGCTATGGCTACACCTTC. This sequence encodes CASSPGLGRGYGYTF.

CDR3 sequence (DNA): TGTGCCAGCAGCGTAGGAAGGGAAGAGACCCAGTACTTC. Its translation: CASSVGREETQYF. The chain combines TRBV7-9 with TRBJ2-5; D not resolved. This CDR3 is 13 amino acids long. Germline V gene data show CDR1 as SEHNR and CDR2 as FQNEAQ (reference sequence). Trimming removed 5 bases from V and 3 bases from J, with 10 bases in between.

The V gene is TRBV28, the J gene TRBJ2-1, with D unresolved. The germline V and J ends were trimmed by 7 bases and 8 bases, with 15 bases remaining between them. This CDR3 comprises 13 residues. CDR1 and CDR2 from the germline V gene are MDHEN and SYDVKM. CDR3 DNA sequence: TGTGCCAGCATCCCGCGGCGTACGGATGAGCAGTTCTTC. It specifies CASIPRRTDEQFF.

This clone was seen a single time. This rearrangement joins TRBV19 to TRBJ1-1; D is ambiguous. The CDR3 length is 14 residues. The V end was cut by 5 bases, the J end by 0 bases, with 10 bases between. Germline lookup yields CDR1 LNHDA and CDR2 SQIVND (reference sequence). The CDR3 region has the DNA TGTGCCAGTAGTTTGACCGTTATGAACACTGAAGCTTTCTTT. It codes for CASSLTVMNTEAFF.

This clone was observed a few times. This rearrangement joins TRBV19 to TRBJ2-7; D is possibly TRBD1 or TRBD2 (5 bases each). Germline CDR1 is LNHDA and CDR2 is SQIVND (reference sequence). This CDR3 contains 14 residues. The V end was cut by 3 bases, the J end by 7 bases, with 16 bases between. CDR3 DNA sequence: TGTGCCAGTAGTATGGGGGTCGAAGGAGTGGAGCAGTACTTC. Its protein is CASSMGVEGVEQYF.

The chain is built from TRBV27 and TRBJ2-7; possibly TRBD1 or TRBD2 for D (5 bases each). The CDR3 is 15 amino acids. V lost 7 bases, J lost 0 bases, and 16 bases lay in between. The germline V gene encodes CDR1 MNHEY and CDR2 SMNVEV (reference sequence). The CDR3 protein is CASIRGDGTSYEQYF. Written as DNA, the CDR3 is TGTGCCAGCATCAGAGGGGACGGCACCTCCTACGAGCAGTACTTC.

As regards this clone: Other DNA sequences in this specimen translate into the identical CDR3. The V call is TRBV5-6, the J call TRBJ2-5, with 7 nucleotides matching TRBD2. The germline CDR1 and CDR2 sequences are SGHDT and YYEEEE. The CDR3 has 13 residues. The V gene end was trimmed by 1 base and the J gene end by 4 bases; junction bases not matched to a gene: 1. The CDR3 region has the DNA TGTGCCAGCAGCTTGACGGGAGGAGAGACCCAGTACTTC. Encoded protein: CASSLTGGETQYF.

This clone was recorded once. The V and J genes are TRBV6-6 and TRBJ2-3; D call uncertain. The germline V gene has CDR1 MNHNY and CDR2 SVGAGI (reference sequence). The CDR3 has 12 amino acids. V lost 2 bases, J lost 5 bases, and 5 bases lay in between. The CDR3 DNA reads as TGTGCCAGCAGTTACGGCATAGATACGCAGTATTTT. Its translation is CASSYGIDTQYF.

This chain connects TRBV4-1 to TRBJ2-2; TRBD1 might be the D (5 bases). The V and J ends lost 2 bases and 1 base respectively, with 17 bases between them. Germline values: CDR1 MGHRA, CDR2 YSYEKL. This CDR3 is 18 amino acids long. CDR3 DNA: TGCGCCAGCAGCCAATTTATTGGGATCCAGGGGAACACCGGGGAGCTGTTTTTT. Protein: CASSQFIGIQGNTGELFF.

The chain has TRBV4-2 and TRBJ2-7, with 8 nucleotides matching TRBD2. The V gene's germline CDR1 is LGHNA and CDR2 YNFKEQ. This CDR3 region has 16 residues. The J segment lost 6 bases and the V segment lost 0 bases, leaving 10 bases of the junction unmatched. The CDR3, as DNA: TGTGCCAGCAGCCAAGATCTATCGGGAGGGTTATTCGAGCAGTACTTC. Translation gives CASSQDLSGGLFEQYF.

The genes are TRBV27 and TRBJ1-1, with a possible D match to TRBD1 (6 bases). The CDR3 contains 12 residues. CDR1 and CDR2 from the germline V gene are MNHEY and SMNVEV (reference sequence). V gave up 2 bases and J gave up 8 bases, with 9 bases separating them. The CDR3 protein is CASSLTDREAFF. DNA for the CDR3: TGTGCCAGCAGTTTAACGGACAGAGAAGCTTTCTTT.

This rearrangement joins TRBV7-8 to TRBJ2-7; 11 bases align to TRBD1. The germline CDR1 and CDR2 sequences are SGHVS and FQNEAQ. This CDR3 region has 15 residues. Trimming removed 5 bases from V and 3 bases from J; junction bases left unmatched: 6. This CDR3 is CASSHGTGGGYEQYF. The CDR3 nucleotides are TGTGCCAGCAGCCACGGGACAGGGGGGGGCTACGAGCAGTACTTC.

V is TRBV27 and J is TRBJ2-7; 8 positions match TRBD2. This CDR3 has 13 residues. CDR1 is MNHEY, CDR2 SMNVEV, per germline (reference sequence). The J segment lost 3 bases and the V segment lost 3 bases, leaving 1 base of the junction unmatched. CDR3 protein: CASSFSGIYEQYF. Written as DNA, the CDR3 is TGTGCCAGCAGTTTTAGCGGGATCTACGAGCAGTACTTC.